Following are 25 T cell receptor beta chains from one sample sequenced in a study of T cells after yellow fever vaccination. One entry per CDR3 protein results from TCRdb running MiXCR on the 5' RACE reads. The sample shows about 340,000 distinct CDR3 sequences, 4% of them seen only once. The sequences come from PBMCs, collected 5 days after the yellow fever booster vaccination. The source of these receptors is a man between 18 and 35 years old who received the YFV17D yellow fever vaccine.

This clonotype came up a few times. The CDR3 here is CASSIGTGDQYSNQPQHF. The CDR3 nucleotides are TGTGCCAGTAGTATAGGGACAGGGGACCAATATAGCAATCAGCCCCAGCATTTT. V gene TRBV19 combines with J gene TRBJ1-5; 9 nucleotides line up with TRBD1. The CDR3 consists of 18 residues. J lost 0 bases, V lost 1 base, and 7 bases had no gene match. Germline CDR1 is LNHDA and CDR2 is SQIVND (reference sequence).

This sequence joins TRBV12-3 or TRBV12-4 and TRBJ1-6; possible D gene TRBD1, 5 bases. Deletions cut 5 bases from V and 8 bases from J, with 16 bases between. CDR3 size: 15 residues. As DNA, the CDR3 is TGTGCCAGCAGTCCCCTGACCGGGGCCCATTCACCCCTCCACTTT. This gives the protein CASSPLTGAHSPLHF.

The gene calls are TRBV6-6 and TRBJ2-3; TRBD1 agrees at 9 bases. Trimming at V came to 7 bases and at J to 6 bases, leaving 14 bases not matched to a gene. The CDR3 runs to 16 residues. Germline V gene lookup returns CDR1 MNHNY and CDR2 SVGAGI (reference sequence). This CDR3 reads CASTGQGLQVVDTQYF. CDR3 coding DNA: TGTGCCAGCACAGGACAGGGGCTCCAAGTTGTGGATACGCAGTATTTT.

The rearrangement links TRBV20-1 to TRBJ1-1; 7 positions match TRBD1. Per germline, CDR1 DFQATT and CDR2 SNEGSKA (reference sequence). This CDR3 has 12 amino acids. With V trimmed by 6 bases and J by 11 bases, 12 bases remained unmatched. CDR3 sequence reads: CSAQTGNKGAFF. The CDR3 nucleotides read TGCAGTGCGCAGACAGGGAATAAGGGGGCTTTCTTT.

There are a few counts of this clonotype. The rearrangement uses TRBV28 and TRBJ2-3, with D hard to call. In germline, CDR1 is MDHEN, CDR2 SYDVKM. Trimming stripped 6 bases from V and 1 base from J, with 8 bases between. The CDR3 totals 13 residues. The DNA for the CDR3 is TGTGCCAGCAGAGCGCAGGGCACAGATACGCAGTATTTT. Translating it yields CASRAQGTDTQYF.

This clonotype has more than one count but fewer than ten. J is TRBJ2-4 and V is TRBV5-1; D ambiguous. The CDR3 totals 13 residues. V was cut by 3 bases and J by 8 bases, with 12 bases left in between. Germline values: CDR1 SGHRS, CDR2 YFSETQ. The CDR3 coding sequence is TGCGCCAGCAGCTATCCTGGTGATGACATTCAGTACTTC. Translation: CASSYPGDDIQYF.

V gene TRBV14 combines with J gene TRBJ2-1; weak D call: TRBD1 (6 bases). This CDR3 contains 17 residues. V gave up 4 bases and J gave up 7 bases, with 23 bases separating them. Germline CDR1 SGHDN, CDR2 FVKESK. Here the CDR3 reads CASSPRRGGVSRNEQFF. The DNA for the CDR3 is TGTGCCAGCAGCCCTCGGCGAGGGGGAGTTTCGCGGAATGAGCAGTTCTTC. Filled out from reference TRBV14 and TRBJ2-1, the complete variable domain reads EAGVTQFPSHSVIEKGQTVTLRCDPISGHDNLYWYRRVMGKEIKFLLHFVKESKQDESGMPNNRFLAERTGGTYSTLKVQPAELEDSGVYFCASSPRRGGVSRNEQFFGPGTRLTVL.

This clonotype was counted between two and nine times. CDR3 loop: CASSFGGANVLTF. In DNA form, the CDR3 reads TGTGCCAGCAGCTTCGGGGGGGCCAACGTCCTGACTTTC. The chain links TRBV7-6 to TRBJ2-6; D unclear. V was pared by 3 bases and J by 4 bases, with 4 bases between. The CDR3 extends over 13 amino acids. Per the germline V gene, CDR1 is SGHVS and CDR2 is FNYEAQ.

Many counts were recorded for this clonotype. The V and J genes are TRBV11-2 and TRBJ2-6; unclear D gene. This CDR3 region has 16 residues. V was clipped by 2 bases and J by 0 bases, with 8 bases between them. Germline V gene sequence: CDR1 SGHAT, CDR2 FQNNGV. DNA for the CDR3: TGTGCCAGCAGCTTAAGTGTGTCCTCTGGGGCCAACGTCCTGACTTTC. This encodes CASSLSVSSGANVLTF.

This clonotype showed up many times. The CDR3 bases are TGTGCCAGCAGCCCCGGGCAGCCCCAGCATTTT. Its protein is CASSPGQPQHF. The chain links TRBV7-6 to TRBJ1-5, with D unclear. V lost 5 bases to trimming and J lost 7 bases, with 6 bases between them. Germline V lookup: CDR1 SGHVS, CDR2 FNYEAQ. CDR3 length: 11 residues.

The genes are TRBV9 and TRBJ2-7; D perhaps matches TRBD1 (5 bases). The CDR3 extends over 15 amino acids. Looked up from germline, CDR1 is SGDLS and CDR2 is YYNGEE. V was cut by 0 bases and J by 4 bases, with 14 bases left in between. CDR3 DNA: TGTGCCAGCAGCGTAGTGGCCAGGGCCCCTTACGAGCAGTACGTC. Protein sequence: CASSVVARAPYEQYV.

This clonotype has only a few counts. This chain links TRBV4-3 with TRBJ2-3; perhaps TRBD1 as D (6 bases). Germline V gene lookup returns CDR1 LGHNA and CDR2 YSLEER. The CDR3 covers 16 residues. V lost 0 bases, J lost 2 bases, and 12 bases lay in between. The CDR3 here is CASSQDRPGATDTQYF. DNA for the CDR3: TGCGCCAGCAGCCAAGATCGTCCAGGGGCCACAGATACGCAGTATTTT.

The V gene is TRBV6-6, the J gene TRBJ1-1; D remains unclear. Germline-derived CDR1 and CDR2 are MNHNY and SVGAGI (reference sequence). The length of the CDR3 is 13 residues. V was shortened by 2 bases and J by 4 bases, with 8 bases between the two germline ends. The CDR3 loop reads CASSYLRSTEAFF. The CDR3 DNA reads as TGTGCCAGCAGTTACCTCAGAAGCACTGAAGCTTTCTTT.

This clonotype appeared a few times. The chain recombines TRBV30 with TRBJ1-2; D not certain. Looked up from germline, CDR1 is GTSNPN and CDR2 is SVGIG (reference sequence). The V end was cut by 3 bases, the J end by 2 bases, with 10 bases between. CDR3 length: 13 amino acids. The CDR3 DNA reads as TGTGCCTGGAGAAGACCCAACAACTATGGCTACACCTTC. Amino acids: CAWRRPNNYGYTF. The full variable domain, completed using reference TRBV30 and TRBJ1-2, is SQTIHQWPATLVQPVGSPLSLECTVEGTSNPNLYWYRQAAGRGLQLLFYSVGIGQISSEVPQNLSASRPQDRQFILSSKKLLLSDSGFYLCAWRRPNNYGYTFGSGTRLTVV.

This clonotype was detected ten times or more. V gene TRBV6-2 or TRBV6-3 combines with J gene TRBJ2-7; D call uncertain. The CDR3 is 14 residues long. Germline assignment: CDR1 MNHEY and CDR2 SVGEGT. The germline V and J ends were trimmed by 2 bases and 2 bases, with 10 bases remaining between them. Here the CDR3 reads CASSYPNVAYEQYF. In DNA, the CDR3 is TGTGCCAGCAGTTACCCCAACGTAGCCTACGAGCAGTACTTC.

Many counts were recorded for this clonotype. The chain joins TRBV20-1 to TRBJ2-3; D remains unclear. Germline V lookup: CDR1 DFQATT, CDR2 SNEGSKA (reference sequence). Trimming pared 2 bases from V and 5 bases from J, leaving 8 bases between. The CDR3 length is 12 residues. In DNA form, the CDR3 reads TGCAGTGCTAGATCGGGTCAAGATACGCAGTATTTT. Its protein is CSARSGQDTQYF.

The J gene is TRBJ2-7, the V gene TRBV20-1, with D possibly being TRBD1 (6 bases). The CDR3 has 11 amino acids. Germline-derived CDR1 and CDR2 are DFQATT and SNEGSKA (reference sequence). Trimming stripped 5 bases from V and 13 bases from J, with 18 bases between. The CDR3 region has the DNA TGCAGTGCTGATACCCCGGGACAACCCTACGTC. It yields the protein CSADTPGQPYV.

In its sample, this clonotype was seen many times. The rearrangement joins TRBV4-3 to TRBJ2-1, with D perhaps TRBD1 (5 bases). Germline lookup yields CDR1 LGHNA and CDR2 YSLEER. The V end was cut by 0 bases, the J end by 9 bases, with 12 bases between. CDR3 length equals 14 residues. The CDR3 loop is CASSQDRGLREQFF. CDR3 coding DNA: TGCGCCAGCAGCCAAGATAGGGGTTTGCGTGAGCAGTTCTTC.

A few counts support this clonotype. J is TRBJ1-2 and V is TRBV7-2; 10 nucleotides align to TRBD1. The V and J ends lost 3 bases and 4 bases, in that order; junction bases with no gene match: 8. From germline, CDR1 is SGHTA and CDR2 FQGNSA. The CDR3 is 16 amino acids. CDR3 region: CASSLLPGQGTYGYTF. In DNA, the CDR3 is TGTGCCAGCAGCTTGCTTCCGGGACAGGGGACCTATGGCTACACCTTC.

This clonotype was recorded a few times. In DNA form, the CDR3 reads TGTGCCAGCAGCGCCCTATGGACAGGGGGCAATGAGCAGTTCTTC. This translates into CASSALWTGGNEQFF. The chain has TRBV7-2 and TRBJ2-1; 10 positions match TRBD1. The germline V gene encodes CDR1 SGHTA and CDR2 FQGNSA. CDR3 length: 15 residues. Trimming cost V 5 bases and J 6 bases; bases outside gene matches: 7.

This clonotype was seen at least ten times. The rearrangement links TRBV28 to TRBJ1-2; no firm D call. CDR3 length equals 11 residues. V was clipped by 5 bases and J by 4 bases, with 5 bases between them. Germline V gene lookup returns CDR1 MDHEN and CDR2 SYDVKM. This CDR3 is CASSPSYGYTF. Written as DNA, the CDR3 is TGTGCCAGCAGTCCCTCCTATGGCTACACCTTC.

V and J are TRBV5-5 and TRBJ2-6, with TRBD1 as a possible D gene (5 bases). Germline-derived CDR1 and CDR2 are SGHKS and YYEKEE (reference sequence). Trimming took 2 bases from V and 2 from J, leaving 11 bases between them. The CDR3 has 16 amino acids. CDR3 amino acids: CASSFSQGAGANVLTF. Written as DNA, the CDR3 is TGTGCCAGCAGCTTCTCCCAGGGTGCTGGGGCCAACGTCCTGACTTTC.

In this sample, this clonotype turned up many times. The CDR3 DNA sequence: TGTGCCAGCAGCTCACGACAGGGAGGGAGAGAGACCCAGTACTTC. Translated, it gives CASSSRQGGRETQYF. This chain joins TRBV7-2 and TRBJ2-5; the D gene could be TRBD1 or TRBD2 (7 bases each). V gave up 4 bases and J gave up 4 bases, with 16 bases separating them. There are 15 residues in the CDR3. Germline CDR1 and CDR2: SGHTA and FQGNSA.

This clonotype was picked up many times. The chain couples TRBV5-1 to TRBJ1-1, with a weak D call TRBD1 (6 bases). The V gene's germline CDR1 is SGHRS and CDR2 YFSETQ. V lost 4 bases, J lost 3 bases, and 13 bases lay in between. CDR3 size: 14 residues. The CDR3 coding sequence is TGCGCCAGCAGCCCGACAGGATATGACACTGAAGCTTTCTTT. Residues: CASSPTGYDTEAFF.

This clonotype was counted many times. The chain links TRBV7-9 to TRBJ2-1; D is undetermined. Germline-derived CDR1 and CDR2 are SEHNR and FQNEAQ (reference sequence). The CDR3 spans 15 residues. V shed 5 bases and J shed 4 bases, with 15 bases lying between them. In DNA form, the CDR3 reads TGTGCCAGCAGCGCAGCCCGCACTCCGTACAATGAGCAGTTCTTC. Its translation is CASSAARTPYNEQFF.